The rows below give T cell receptor beta chains drawn from one sample of a study of blood T cell repertoires in COVID-19. Using immunoSEQ multiplex PCR, the repertoire was profiled, and TCRdb retains in-frame clones only, with some absent. The sample carries more than 350,000 clones, nearly 90% recorded once. Sequencing used PBMCs or T cells enriched from blood (not recorded which). The receptors derive from a woman aged 18-30 years who had been exposed to COVID-19. The CDR3 runs from the conserved cysteine through the conserved F or W. D genes are given only for firm matches.

V gene: TRBV4-2; J gene: TRBJ1-2; D gene: TRBD1; CDR3 protein: CASSQHSGQGYGYTF; CDR3 DNA: TGTGCCAGCAGCCAACACTCCGGACAGGGTTATGGCTACACCTTC
V gene: TRBV21-1; J gene: TRBJ2-7; D gene: -; CDR3 protein: CASSGQLAGLGQYF; CDR3 DNA: TGTGCCAGCAGCGGACAACTAGCGGGGCTTGGGCAGTACTTC
V gene: TRBV28; J gene: TRBJ1-3; D gene: TRBD1; CDR3 protein: CASRMTGAGNTIYF; CDR3 DNA: TGTGCCAGCAGAATGACAGGGGCTGGAAACACCATATATTTT
V gene: TRBV6-5; J gene: TRBJ2-1; D gene: -; CDR3 protein: CASSLHNEQFF; CDR3 DNA: TGTGCCAGCAGTCTACACAATGAGCAGTTCTTC
V gene: TRBV7-9; J gene: TRBJ1-2; D gene: TRBD1; CDR3 protein: CASSLGGPRGQGYTF; CDR3 DNA: TGTGCCAGCAGCTTAGGGGGACCCAGGGGGCAGGGCTACACCTTC
V gene: TRBV4-3; J gene: TRBJ1-2; D gene: TRBD1; CDR3 protein: CASSPDGTGNFNYGYTF; CDR3 DNA: TGCGCCAGCAGCCCCGACGGGACAGGGAATTTCAACTATGGCTACACCTTC
V gene: TRBV5-1; J gene: TRBJ1-3; D gene: -; CDR3 protein: CASSLDGSGNTIYF; CDR3 DNA: TGCGCCAGCAGCTTGGACGGGTCCGGAAACACCATATATTTT
V gene: TRBV6-4; J gene: TRBJ1-6; D gene: -; CDR3 protein: CASSDSPSTKINSPLHF; CDR3 DNA: TGTGCCAGCAGTGACTCACCCTCGACAAAGATTAATTCACCCCTCCACTTT
V gene: TRBV6-5; J gene: TRBJ2-7; D gene: -; CDR3 protein: CASSYSNEQYF; CDR3 DNA: TGTGCCAGCAGTTACAGCAACGAGCAGTACTTC
V gene: TRBV11-2; J gene: TRBJ1-2; D gene: TRBD1; CDR3 protein: CASSQSFTRQGRANYGYTF; CDR3 DNA: TGTGCCAGCAGCCAAAGTTTCACCCGACAGGGTAGAGCTAACTATGGCTACACCTTC
V gene: TRBV11-2; J gene: TRBJ2-5; D gene: -; CDR3 protein: CASSKSQETQYF; CDR3 DNA: TGTGCCAGCAGCAAGAGTCAAGAGACCCAGTACTTC
V gene: TRBV7-6; J gene: TRBJ2-3; D gene: -; CDR3 protein: CASSPLLSTDTQYF; CDR3 DNA: TGTGCCAGCAGCCCCCTATTATCCACAGATACGCAGTATTTT
V gene: TRBV7-9; J gene: TRBJ1-1; D gene: -; CDR3 protein: CASSLSAEAFF; CDR3 DNA: TGTGCCAGCAGCTTATCCGCTGAAGCTTTCTTT
V gene: TRBV7-3; J gene: TRBJ1-3; D gene: -; CDR3 protein: CASSSQGPPGNTIYF; CDR3 DNA: TGTGCCAGCAGCTCACAGGGCCCGCCTGGAAACACCATATATTTT
V gene: TRBV4-1; J gene: TRBJ2-5; D gene: TRBD1; CDR3 protein: CASSRPGTVQETQYF; CDR3 DNA: TGCGCCAGCAGCCGTCCCGGGACAGTCCAAGAGACCCAGTACTTC
V gene: TRBV5-5; J gene: TRBJ1-4; D gene: TRBD1; CDR3 protein: CASSRGQGREKLFF; CDR3 DNA: TGTGCCAGCAGCCGCGGACAGGGACGGGAAAAACTGTTTTTT
V gene: TRBV9; J gene: TRBJ2-2; D gene: -; CDR3 protein: CASSRSSGELFF; CDR3 DNA: TGTGCCAGCAGTCGTAGTAGCGGGGAGCTGTTTTTT
V gene: TRBV9; J gene: TRBJ1-4; D gene: TRBD1; CDR3 protein: CASSVKGSSQGHLEEKLFF; CDR3 DNA: TGTGCCAGCAGCGTAAAGGGGAGTTCACAGGGGCACCTTGAGGAAAAACTGTTTTTT
V gene: TRBV6-2/TRBV6-3; J gene: TRBJ2-7; D gene: -; CDR3 protein: CASSLLYEQYF; CDR3 DNA: TGTGCCAGCAGCCTCCTTTACGAGCAGTACTTC
V gene: TRBV7-3; J gene: TRBJ2-2; D gene: -; CDR3 protein: CASSLISSGGELFF; CDR3 DNA: TGTGCCAGCAGCTTAATATCATCGGGCGGGGAGCTGTTTTTT
V gene: TRBV11-2; J gene: TRBJ1-5; D gene: -; CDR3 protein: CASSLGRTNQPQHF; CDR3 DNA: TGTGCCAGCAGCTTAGGACGGACAAATCAGCCCCAGCATTTT
V gene: TRBV7-6; J gene: TRBJ2-1; D gene: TRBD2; CDR3 protein: CASSLEAGGYNEQFF; CDR3 DNA: TGTGCCAGCAGCTTAGAAGCGGGAGGTTACAATGAGCAGTTCTTC
V gene: TRBV3-1/TRBV3-2; J gene: TRBJ2-7; D gene: TRBD2; CDR3 protein: CASSQAGRELSYEQYF; CDR3 DNA: TGTGCCAGCAGCCAGGCCGGGCGGGAGCTCTCCTACGAGCAGTACTTC
V gene: TRBV6-5; J gene: TRBJ2-7; D gene: TRBD1; CDR3 protein: CASRDRDRALKQYF; CDR3 DNA: TGTGCCAGCAGGGACCGGGACAGGGCCCTGAAGCAGTACTTC
V gene: TRBV4-2; J gene: TRBJ1-6; D gene: TRBD1; CDR3 protein: CASSRAGGMNNSPLHF; CDR3 DNA: TGTGCCAGCAGCCGGGCAGGGGGCATGAATAATTCACCCCTCCACTTT
V gene: TRBV5-1; J gene: TRBJ2-3; D gene: TRBD2; CDR3 protein: CASSSGGLASTDTQYF; CDR3 DNA: TGCGCCAGCAGCTCGGGGGGACTAGCTAGCACAGATACGCAGTATTTT
V gene: TRBV7-9; J gene: TRBJ1-5; D gene: -; CDR3 protein: CASSFGRDSNQPQHF; CDR3 DNA: TGTGCCAGCAGCTTTGGACGGGATAGCAATCAGCCCCAGCATTTT
V gene: TRBV7-9; J gene: TRBJ2-3; D gene: -; CDR3 protein: CASSKRQGRTDTQYF; CDR3 DNA: TGTGCCAGCAGCAAACGGCAGGGGCGCACAGATACGCAGTATTTT
V gene: TRBV2; J gene: TRBJ1-1; D gene: TRBD1; CDR3 protein: CASMGQGKTEAFF; CDR3 DNA: TGTGCCAGCATGGGACAGGGAAAAACTGAAGCTTTCTTT
V gene: TRBV4-1; J gene: TRBJ2-6; D gene: -; CDR3 protein: CASSQEGWVSGANVLTF; CDR3 DNA: TGCGCCAGCAGCCAAGAGGGCTGGGTCTCTGGGGCCAACGTCCTGACTTTC
V gene: TRBV3-1/TRBV3-2; J gene: TRBJ1-2; D gene: -; CDR3 protein: CASSPDTGCLNYGYTF; CDR3 DNA: TGTGCCAGCAGCCCAGATACAGGATGCCTAAACTATGGCTACACCTTC
V gene: TRBV5-4; J gene: TRBJ2-1; D gene: -; CDR3 protein: CASSLGRLTDYNEQFF; CDR3 DNA: TGTGCCAGCAGCTTGGGAAGACTGACAGATTACAATGAGCAGTTCTTC